The rows below give T cell receptor beta chains drawn from one sample of a study of identical twins. MiXCR, run by TCRdb on the 5' RACE reads, gives a single entry per CDR3 protein. The sample lists about 280,000 distinct CDR3 sequences; more than 6.5% were seen once. These data also formed part of another study, on yellow fever vaccine responses in identical twins.

The specimen was memory (CD45RO+) T cells sorted from blood. These receptors originate from a young woman in good health. The CDR3 runs from the conserved cysteine through the conserved F or W. A D gene is named only where the DNA matches it firmly. A row's size may be missing; if present it is once, few, many or a size class.

size: many
D: TRBD2
J: TRBJ2-1
V: TRBV20-1
CDR3: CSAALAGYNEQFF
DNA: TGCAGTGCTGCCTTAGCGGGCTACAATGAGCAGTTCTTC

size: many
D: -
J: TRBJ2-1
V: TRBV12-3/TRBV12-4
CDR3: CASSGSSAGDEQFF
DNA: TGTGCCAGCAGTGGGTCTAGCGCCGGCGATGAGCAGTTCTTC

size: few
D: TRBD1
J: TRBJ1-1
V: TRBV27
CDR3: CASSLRGPPNTEAFF
DNA: TGTGCCAGCAGTTTAAGGGGGCCCCCGAACACTGAAGCTTTCTTT

size: many
D: -
J: TRBJ1-2
V: TRBV18
CDR3: CASSSTVYGYTF
DNA: TGTGCCAGCTCATCGACAGTTTATGGCTACACCTTC

size: many
D: TRBD2
J: TRBJ2-3
V: TRBV29-1
CDR3: CSVAAIAGRYTDTQYF
DNA: TGCAGCGTTGCCGCTATAGCGGGGCGATACACAGATACGCAGTATTTT

size: many
D: -
J: TRBJ2-3
V: TRBV20-1
CDR3: CSARDPNTDTQYF
DNA: TGCAGTGCTAGAGATCCAAACACAGATACGCAGTATTTT

size: few
D: TRBD2
J: TRBJ2-1
V: TRBV7-8
CDR3: CASSFRLAGGIRGNEQFF
DNA: TGTGCCAGCAGCTTTCGGCTAGCGGGAGGCATAAGGGGCAATGAGCAGTTCTTC

size: many
D: -
J: TRBJ1-1
V: TRBV29-1
CDR3: CSVEGGTEAFF
DNA: TGCAGCGTTGAAGGGGGGACTGAAGCTTTCTTT

size: many
D: -
J: TRBJ2-2
V: TRBV7-9
CDR3: CVPEGAQTGELFF
DNA: TGTGTGCCTGAAGGGGCGCAGACCGGGGAGCTGTTTTTT

size: -
D: -
J: TRBJ2-1
V: TRBV2
CDR3: CASSVDSFNEQFF
DNA: TGTGCCAGCAGTGTCGACAGTTTCAATGAGCAGTTCTTC

size: many
D: TRBD2
J: TRBJ2-1
V: TRBV20-1
CDR3: CSVGGSSYNEQFF
DNA: TGCAGTGTCGGCGGGAGCTCCTACAATGAGCAGTTCTTC

size: once
D: -
J: TRBJ1-3
V: TRBV19
CDR3: CAGDRPLRGNTIYF
DNA: TGTGCCGGAGACAGGCCCCTAAGGGGAAACACCATATATTTT

size: many
D: TRBD1
J: TRBJ2-3
V: TRBV4-2
CDR3: CASSQGGQGSLDTQYF
DNA: TGTGCCAGCAGCCAAGGGGGACAGGGGTCGTTAGATACGCAGTATTTT

size: few
D: -
J: TRBJ1-1
V: TRBV18
CDR3: CASSPATGLNTEAFF
DNA: TGTGCCAGCTCACCCGCGACAGGACTTAACACTGAAGCTTTCTTT

size: few
D: TRBD1
J: TRBJ2-3
V: TRBV9
CDR3: CASSVGGTGGIADTQYF
DNA: TGTGCCAGCAGCGTAGGTGGGACAGGGGGCATTGCAGATACGCAGTATTTT

size: many
D: -
J: TRBJ1-1
V: TRBV29-1
CDR3: CSVIGEYGTEAFF
DNA: TGCAGCGTTATAGGGGAATATGGCACTGAAGCTTTCTTT

size: many
D: -
J: TRBJ2-3
V: TRBV4-1
CDR3: CASSQDVDIYTQYF
DNA: TGCGCCAGCAGCCAAGATGTGGACATCTATACGCAGTATTTT

size: -
D: -
J: TRBJ2-5
V: TRBV2
CDR3: CASSEVPEETQYF
DNA: TGTGCCAGCAGTGAGGTCCCGGAAGAGACCCAGTACTTC

size: few
D: -
J: TRBJ1-1
V: TRBV27
CDR3: CASSLEQGAAEAFF
DNA: TGTGCCAGCAGTTTAGAACAGGGTGCGGCTGAAGCTTTCTTT

size: many
D: -
J: TRBJ1-5
V: TRBV19
CDR3: CASSGERSNQPQHF
DNA: TGTGCCAGTTCTGGGGAGAGAAGCAATCAGCCCCAGCATTTT

size: -
D: -
J: TRBJ2-5
V: TRBV7-8
CDR3: CASSLGSSLETQYF
DNA: TGTGCCAGCAGCTTAGGTTCCAGTCTTGAGACCCAGTACTTC

size: many
D: -
J: TRBJ1-5
V: TRBV6-6
CDR3: CASSFQSNQPQHF
DNA: TGTGCCAGCAGTTTCCAAAGCAATCAGCCCCAGCATTTT

size: -
D: -
J: TRBJ2-2
V: TRBV18
CDR3: CASSPRSLNTGELFF
DNA: TGTGCCAGCTCACCAAGGAGCCTCAACACCGGGGAGCTGTTTTTT

size: few
D: TRBD1
J: TRBJ2-2
V: TRBV15
CDR3: CATAQGVGGELFF
DNA: TGTGCCACCGCCCAGGGGGTGGGCGGGGAGCTGTTTTTT

size: -
D: TRBD1
J: TRBJ2-7
V: TRBV28
CDR3: CASRGQGGSYEQYF
DNA: TGTGCCAGCAGAGGACAGGGTGGCTCCTACGAGCAGTACTTC

size: -
D: -
J: TRBJ1-6
V: TRBV4-1
CDR3: CASNRAGGDNSPLHF
DNA: TGCGCCAGCAACCGGGCGGGTGGAGATAATTCACCCCTCCACTTT

size: -
D: -
J: TRBJ2-1
V: TRBV12-3/TRBV12-4
CDR3: CASSLPLSYEYNEQFF
DNA: TGTGCCAGCAGTTTACCTCTTAGTTACGAATACAATGAGCAGTTCTTC

size: many
D: TRBD2
J: TRBJ2-1
V: TRBV10-3
CDR3: CAIAGTSGGTPDLYNEQFF
DNA: TGTGCCATCGCCGGGACTAGCGGGGGGACCCCGGATCTCTACAATGAGCAGTTCTTC

size: -
D: -
J: TRBJ2-1
V: TRBV19
CDR3: CASSIGASSYNEQFF
DNA: TGTGCCAGTAGTATAGGCGCTAGCTCCTACAATGAGCAGTTCTTC

size: few
D: TRBD1
J: TRBJ1-3
V: TRBV6-1
CDR3: CASRGQGPPYGNTIYF
DNA: TGTGCCAGCAGGGGACAGGGCCCTCCGTATGGAAACACCATATATTTT

size: -
D: -
J: TRBJ2-1
V: TRBV20-1
CDR3: CSALSTNGAYNEQFF
DNA: TGCAGTGCCCTCTCTACTAACGGAGCCTACAATGAGCAGTTCTTC

size: -
D: TRBD2
J: TRBJ2-1
V: TRBV28
CDR3: CASSEVGREGLNNEQFF
DNA: TGTGCCAGCAGTGAAGTAGGGCGGGAGGGCCTGAACAATGAGCAGTTCTTC

size: many
D: -
J: TRBJ2-7
V: TRBV29-1
CDR3: CSVEMGPYEQYF
DNA: TGCAGCGTTGAGATGGGACCCTACGAGCAGTACTTC

size: many
D: -
J: TRBJ2-4
V: TRBV3-1
CDR3: CASSQGGPKNIQYF
DNA: TGTGCCAGCAGCCAGGGGGGGCCTAAAAACATTCAGTACTTC

size: few
D: TRBD2
J: TRBJ2-1
V: TRBV6-5
CDR3: CASSYQKSGRLFF
DNA: TGTGCCAGCAGTTACCAAAAAAGCGGGAGACTGTTCTTC

size: few
D: TRBD1
J: TRBJ2-5
V: TRBV7-8
CDR3: CASSSLTGGVETQYF
DNA: TGTGCCAGCAGCTCGTTGACAGGGGGTGTGGAGACCCAGTACTTC

size: many
D: -
J: TRBJ1-4
V: TRBV6-2/TRBV6-3
CDR3: CASSSRNEKLFF
DNA: TGTGCCAGCAGCTCCCGAAATGAAAAACTGTTTTTT